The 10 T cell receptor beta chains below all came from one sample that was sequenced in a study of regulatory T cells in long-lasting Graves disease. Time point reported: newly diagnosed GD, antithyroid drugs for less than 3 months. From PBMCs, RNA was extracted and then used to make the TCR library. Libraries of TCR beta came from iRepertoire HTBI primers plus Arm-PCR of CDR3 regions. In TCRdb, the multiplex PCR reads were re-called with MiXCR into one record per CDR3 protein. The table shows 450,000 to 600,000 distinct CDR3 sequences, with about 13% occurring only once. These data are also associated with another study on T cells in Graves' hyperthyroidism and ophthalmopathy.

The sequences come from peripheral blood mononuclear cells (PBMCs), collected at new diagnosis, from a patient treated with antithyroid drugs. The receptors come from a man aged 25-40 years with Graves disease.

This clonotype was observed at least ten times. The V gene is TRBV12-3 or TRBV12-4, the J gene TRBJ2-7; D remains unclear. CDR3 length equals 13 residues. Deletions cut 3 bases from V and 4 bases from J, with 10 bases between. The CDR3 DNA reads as TGTGCCAGCAGTTTCGCAGACTCGTACGAGCAGTACTTC. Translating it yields CASSFADSYEQYF.

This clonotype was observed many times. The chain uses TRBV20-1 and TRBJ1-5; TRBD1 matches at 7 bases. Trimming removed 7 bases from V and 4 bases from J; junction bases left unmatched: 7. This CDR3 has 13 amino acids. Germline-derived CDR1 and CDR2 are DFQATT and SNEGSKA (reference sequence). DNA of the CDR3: TGCAGTGTACCGAACAGGGGTAATCAGCCCCAGCATTTT. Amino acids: CSVPNRGNQPQHF.

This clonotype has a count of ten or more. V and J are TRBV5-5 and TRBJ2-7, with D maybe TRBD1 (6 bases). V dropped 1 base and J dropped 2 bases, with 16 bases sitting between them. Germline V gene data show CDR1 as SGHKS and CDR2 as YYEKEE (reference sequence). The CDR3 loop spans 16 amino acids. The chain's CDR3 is CASSLSLQGSAYEQYF. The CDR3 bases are TGTGCCAGCAGCTTGTCTCTTCAGGGGTCGGCCTACGAGCAGTACTTC.

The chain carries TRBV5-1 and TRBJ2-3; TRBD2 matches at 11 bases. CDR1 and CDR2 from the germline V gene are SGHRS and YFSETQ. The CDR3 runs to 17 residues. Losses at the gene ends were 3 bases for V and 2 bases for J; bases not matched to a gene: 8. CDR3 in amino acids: CASSWRTSGSPTDTQYF. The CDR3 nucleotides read TGCGCCAGCAGCTGGCGAACTAGCGGGAGCCCCACAGATACGCAGTATTTT. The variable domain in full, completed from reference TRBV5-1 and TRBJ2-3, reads KAGVTQTPRYLIKTRGQQVTLSCSPISGHRSVSWYQQTPGQGLQFLFEYFSETQRNKGNFPGRFSGRQFSNSRSEMNVSTLELGDSALYLCASSWRTSGSPTDTQYFGPGTRLTVL.

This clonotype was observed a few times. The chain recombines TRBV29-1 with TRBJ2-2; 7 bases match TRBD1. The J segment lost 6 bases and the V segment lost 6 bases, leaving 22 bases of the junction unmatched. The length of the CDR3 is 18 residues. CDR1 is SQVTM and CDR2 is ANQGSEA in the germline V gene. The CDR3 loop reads CSVAVVLRDREIAGELFF. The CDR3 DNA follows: TGCAGCGTGGCCGTAGTCCTCCGAGACAGGGAGATCGCCGGGGAGCTGTTTTTT.

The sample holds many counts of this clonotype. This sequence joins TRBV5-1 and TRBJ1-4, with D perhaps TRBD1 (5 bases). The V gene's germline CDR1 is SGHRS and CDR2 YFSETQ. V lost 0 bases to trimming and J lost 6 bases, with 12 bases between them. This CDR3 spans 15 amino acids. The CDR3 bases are TGCGCCAGCAGCTTGGTGGGGGAAAAGGATGAAAAACTGTTTTTT. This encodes CASSLVGEKDEKLFF.

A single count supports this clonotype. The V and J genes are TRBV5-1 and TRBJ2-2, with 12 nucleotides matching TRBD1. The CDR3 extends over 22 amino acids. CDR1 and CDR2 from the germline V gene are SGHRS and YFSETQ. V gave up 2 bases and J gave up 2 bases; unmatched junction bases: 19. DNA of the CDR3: TGCGCCAGCAGCTTACCCCGGGACAGGGGGCTAGCTGACACACCCAACACCGGGGAGCTGTTTTTT. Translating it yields CASSLPRDRGLADTPNTGELFF. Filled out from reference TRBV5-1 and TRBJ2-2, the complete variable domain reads KAGVTQTPRYLIKTRGQQVTLSCSPISGHRSVSWYQQTPGQGLQFLFEYFSETQRNKGNFPGRFSGRQFSNSRSEMNVSTLELGDSALYLCASSLPRDRGLADTPNTGELFFGEGSRLTVL.

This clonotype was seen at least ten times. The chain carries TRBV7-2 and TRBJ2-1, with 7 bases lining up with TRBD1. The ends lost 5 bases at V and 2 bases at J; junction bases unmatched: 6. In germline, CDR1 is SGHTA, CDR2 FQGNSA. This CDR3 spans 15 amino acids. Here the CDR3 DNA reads TGTGCCAGCAGCGCGCAAACAGGGGCCTACAATGAGCAGTTCTTC. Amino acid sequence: CASSAQTGAYNEQFF.

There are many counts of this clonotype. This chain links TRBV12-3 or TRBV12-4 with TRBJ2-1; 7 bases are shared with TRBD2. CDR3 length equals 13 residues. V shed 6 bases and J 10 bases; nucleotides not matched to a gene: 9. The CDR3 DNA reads TGTGCCAGCAGACCAGCGGGGAGAGGGGAGCAGTTCTTC. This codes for CASRPAGRGEQFF.

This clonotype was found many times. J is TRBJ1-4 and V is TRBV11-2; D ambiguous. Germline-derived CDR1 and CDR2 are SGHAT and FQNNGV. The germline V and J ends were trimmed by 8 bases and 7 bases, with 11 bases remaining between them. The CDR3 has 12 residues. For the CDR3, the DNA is TGTGCCAGCGGCCTAAACGGTGAAAAACTGTTTTTT. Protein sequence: CASGLNGEKLFF. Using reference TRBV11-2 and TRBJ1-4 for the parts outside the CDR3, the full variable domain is EAGVAQSPRYKIIEKRQSVAFWCNPISGHATLYWYQQILGQGPKLLIQFQNNGVVDDSQLPKDRFSAERLKGVDSTLKIQPAKLEDSAVYLCASGLNGEKLFFGSGTQLSVL.